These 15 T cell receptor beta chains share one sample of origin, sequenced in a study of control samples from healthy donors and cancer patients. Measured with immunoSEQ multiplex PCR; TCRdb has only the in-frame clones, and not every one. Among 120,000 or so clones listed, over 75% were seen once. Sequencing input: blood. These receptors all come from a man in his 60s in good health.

The CDR3 sequence is CASSLAGGNSPLHF. The DNA for the CDR3 is TGTGCCAGCAGTTTAGCAGGGGGTAATTCACCCCTCCACTTT. This chain uses TRBV28 with TRBJ1-6; 7 nucleotides align to TRBD1. The J segment lost 6 bases and the V segment lost 2 bases, leaving 1 base of the junction unmatched. Looked up from germline, CDR1 is MDHEN and CDR2 is SYDVKM. The CDR3 loop spans 14 amino acids.

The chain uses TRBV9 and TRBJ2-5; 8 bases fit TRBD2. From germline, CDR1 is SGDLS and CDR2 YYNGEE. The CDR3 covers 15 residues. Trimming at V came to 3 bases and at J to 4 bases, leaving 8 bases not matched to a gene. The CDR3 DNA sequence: TGTGCCAGCAGCGCGGAGGGACTAGGGGCAGAGACCCAGTACTTC. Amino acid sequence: CASSAEGLGAETQYF.

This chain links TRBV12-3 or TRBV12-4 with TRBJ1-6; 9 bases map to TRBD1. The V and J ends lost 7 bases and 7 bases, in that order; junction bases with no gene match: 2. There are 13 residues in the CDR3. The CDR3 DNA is TGTGCCAGCAAAGACAGGGGGAATTCACCCCTCCACTTT. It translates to CASKDRGNSPLHF.

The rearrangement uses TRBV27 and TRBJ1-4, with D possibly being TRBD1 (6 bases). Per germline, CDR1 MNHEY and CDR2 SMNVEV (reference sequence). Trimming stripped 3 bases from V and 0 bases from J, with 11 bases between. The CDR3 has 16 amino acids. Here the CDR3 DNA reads TGTGCCAGCAGTTTTCAGAGGGGGGCAACTAATGAAAAACTGTTTTTT. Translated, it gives CASSFQRGATNEKLFF.

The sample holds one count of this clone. CDR3 amino acids: CAWSTAYNQPQHF. Here the CDR3 DNA reads TGTGCCTGGAGTACCGCCTACAATCAGCCCCAGCATTTT. The rearrangement links TRBV30 to TRBJ1-5; D not resolved. Trimming pared 2 bases from V and 3 bases from J, leaving 8 bases between. Per the germline V gene, CDR1 is GTSNPN and CDR2 is SVGIG (reference sequence). The CDR3 extends over 13 amino acids.

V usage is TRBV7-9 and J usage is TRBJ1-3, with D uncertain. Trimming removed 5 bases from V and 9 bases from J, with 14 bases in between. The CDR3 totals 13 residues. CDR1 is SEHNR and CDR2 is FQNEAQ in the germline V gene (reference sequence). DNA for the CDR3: TGTGCCAGCAGCCTAGTGTCCGTCGGCACCATATATTTT. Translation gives CASSLVSVGTIYF.

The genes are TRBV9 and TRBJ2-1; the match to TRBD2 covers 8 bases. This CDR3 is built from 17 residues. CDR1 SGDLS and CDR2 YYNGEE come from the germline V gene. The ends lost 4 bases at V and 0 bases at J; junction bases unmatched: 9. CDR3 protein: CASSPAAGASSYNEQFF. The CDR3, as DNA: TGTGCCAGCAGCCCGGCAGCGGGGGCAAGCTCCTACAATGAGCAGTTCTTC. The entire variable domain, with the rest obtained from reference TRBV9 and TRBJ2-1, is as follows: DSGVTQTPKHLITATGQRVTLRCSPRSGDLSVYWYQQSLDQGLQFLIQYYNGEERAKGNILERFSAQQFPDLHSELNLSSLELGDSALYFCASSPAAGASSYNEQFFGPGTRLTVL.

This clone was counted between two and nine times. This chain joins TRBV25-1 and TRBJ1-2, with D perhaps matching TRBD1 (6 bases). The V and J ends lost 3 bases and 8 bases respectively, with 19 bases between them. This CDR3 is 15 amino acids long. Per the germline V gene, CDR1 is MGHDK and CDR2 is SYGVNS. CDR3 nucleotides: TGTGCCAGCAGTGATAGGTTTGGGGGCGTGAACGGCTACACCTTC. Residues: CASSDRFGGVNGYTF.

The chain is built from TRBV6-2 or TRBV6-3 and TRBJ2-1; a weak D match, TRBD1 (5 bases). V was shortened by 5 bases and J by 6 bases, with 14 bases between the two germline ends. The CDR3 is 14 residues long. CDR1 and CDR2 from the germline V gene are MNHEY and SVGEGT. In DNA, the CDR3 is TGTGCCAGCAGTAGGGGATTAGCTCTCAATGAGCAGTTCTTC. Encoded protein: CASSRGLALNEQFF.

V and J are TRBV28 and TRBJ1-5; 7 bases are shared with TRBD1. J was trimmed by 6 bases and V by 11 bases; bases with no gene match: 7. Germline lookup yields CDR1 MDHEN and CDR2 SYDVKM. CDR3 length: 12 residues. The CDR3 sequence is CASETGSQPQHF. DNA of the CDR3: TGTGCCTCAGAGACAGGGAGTCAGCCCCAGCATTTT.

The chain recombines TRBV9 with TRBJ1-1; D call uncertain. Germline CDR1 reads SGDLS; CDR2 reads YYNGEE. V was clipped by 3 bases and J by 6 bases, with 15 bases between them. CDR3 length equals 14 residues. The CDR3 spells CASSERSGIAEAFF. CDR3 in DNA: TGTGCCAGCAGCGAGAGGTCGGGGATCGCTGAAGCTTTCTTT.

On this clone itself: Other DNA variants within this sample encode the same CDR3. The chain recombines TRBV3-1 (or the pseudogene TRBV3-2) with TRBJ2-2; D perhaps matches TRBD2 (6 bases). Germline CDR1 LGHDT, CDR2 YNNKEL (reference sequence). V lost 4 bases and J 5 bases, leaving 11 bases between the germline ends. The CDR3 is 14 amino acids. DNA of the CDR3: TGTGCCAGCAGCCCTGTGGGGGGTACCGGGGAGCTGTTTTTT. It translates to CASSPVGGTGELFF.

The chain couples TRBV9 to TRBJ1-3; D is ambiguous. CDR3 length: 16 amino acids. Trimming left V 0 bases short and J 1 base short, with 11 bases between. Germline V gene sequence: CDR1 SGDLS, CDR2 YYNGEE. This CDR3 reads CASSVDPTGSGNTIYF. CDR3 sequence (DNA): TGTGCCAGCAGCGTAGACCCCACGGGATCTGGAAACACCATATATTTT.

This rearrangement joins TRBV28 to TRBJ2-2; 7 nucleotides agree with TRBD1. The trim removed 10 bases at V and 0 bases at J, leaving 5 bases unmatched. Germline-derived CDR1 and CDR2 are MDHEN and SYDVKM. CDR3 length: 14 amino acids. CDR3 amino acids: CATPTGPNTGELFF. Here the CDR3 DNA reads TGTGCCACCCCGACAGGGCCGAACACCGGGGAGCTGTTTTTT.

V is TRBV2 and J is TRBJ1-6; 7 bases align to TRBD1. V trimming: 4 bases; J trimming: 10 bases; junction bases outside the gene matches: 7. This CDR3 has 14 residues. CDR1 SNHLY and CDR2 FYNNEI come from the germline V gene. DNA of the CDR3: TGTGCCAGCAGTGGAGGGGGCACGAGGTCACCCCTCCACTTT. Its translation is CASSGGGTRSPLHF.